Listed here is a single T cell receptor (beta chain). Its target is unknown. This specimen comes from a study of response to subunit inactivated influenza vaccine. Findings and limits, study-wide: Authors proposed each seasonal influenza vaccination draws in few new T cells.

Using its own MiXCR run on the RT-PCR reads, TCRdb lists one record per CDR3 protein. The sample contains fewer than 250,000 distinct CDR3 sequences, 13% to 15% of which appear only once. This TCR derives from a man aged 45-65 years who received an inactivated influenza vaccine. This specimen consisted of CD8+ T cells sorted from PBMCs, obtained 5 days after vaccination.

The CDR3 bases are TGTGCCAGCAGCCTAGGACAGGGGGGCTGGTACGAGCAGTACTTC. Amino acids: CASSLGQGGWYEQYF. This chain joins TRBV14 and TRBJ2-7, with TRBD1 matching over 10 bases. The germline gives CDR1 SGHDN, CDR2 FVKESK. After removal of 4 bases from V and 4 bases from J, the junction contained 7 bases not matched to a gene. The CDR3 covers 15 residues. Combining the CDR3 with reference TRBV14 and TRBJ2-7 gives the whole variable domain EAGVTQFPSHSVIEKGQTVTLRCDPISGHDNLYWYRRVMGKEIKFLLHFVKESKQDESGMPNNRFLAERTGGTYSTLKVQPAELEDSGVYFCASSLGQGGWYEQYFGPGTRLTVT.